The T cell receptor beta chain described here comes from a study of brain T cells in children with intractable seizures. Overall study findings and caveats: HCMV serostatus was not known, and viral specificity came from CDR3 similarity only.

Note on this clone: The antigen remains undetermined.

This table comes from immunoSEQ multiplex PCR, and its TCRdb copy is limited to in-frame clones, with some not included. The sample gives just under 65,000 clones, more than 95% of which show up once; roughly 0.4% is in the top ten. Source: peripheral blood, taken at surgery. This sequence was found in a boy younger than two with focal cortical dysplasia and intractable seizures.

For the CDR3, the DNA is TGTGCCAGTAGTTCCGGACCAGATACAGATACGCAGTATTTT. Translation: CASSSGPDTDTQYF. The chain combines TRBV19 with TRBJ2-3; D is uncertain. This CDR3 contains 14 residues. V dropped 5 bases and J dropped 3 bases, with 12 bases sitting between them. Germline-derived CDR1 and CDR2 are LNHDA and SQIVND (reference sequence).